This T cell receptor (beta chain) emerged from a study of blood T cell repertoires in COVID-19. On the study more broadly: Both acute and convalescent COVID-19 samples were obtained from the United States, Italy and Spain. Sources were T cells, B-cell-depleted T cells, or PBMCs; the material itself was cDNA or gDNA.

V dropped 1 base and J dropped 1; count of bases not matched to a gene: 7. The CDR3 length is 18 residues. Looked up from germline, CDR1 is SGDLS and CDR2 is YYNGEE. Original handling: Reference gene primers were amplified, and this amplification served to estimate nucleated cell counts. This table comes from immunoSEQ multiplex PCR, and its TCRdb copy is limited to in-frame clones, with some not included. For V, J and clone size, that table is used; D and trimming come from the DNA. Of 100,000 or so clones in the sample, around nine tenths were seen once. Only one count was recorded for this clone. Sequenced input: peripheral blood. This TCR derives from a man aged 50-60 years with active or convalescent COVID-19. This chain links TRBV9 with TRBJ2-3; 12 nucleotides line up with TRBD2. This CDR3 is CASSVSPGLAGRTDTQYF. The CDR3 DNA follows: TGTGCCAGCAGCGTATCCCCCGGACTAGCGGGACGCACAGATACGCAGTATTTT.